This entry is about one T cell receptor beta chain. The PCR ran on 60 Vbeta and 13 Jbeta primers. Produced via immunoSEQ multiplex PCR; TCRdb's table is partial and in-frame only. The sample carries over 150,000 clones, 70% to 80% recorded once. The length of the CDR3 is 17 residues. Per the germline V gene, CDR1 is ENHRY and CDR2 is SYGVKD. V shed 7 bases, J shed 0 bases, and the junction held 12 bases outside the gene matches. This entry comes from a study of cytomegalovirus exposure and HLA in healthy donors. These donors counted as nominally healthy when sampled, but unrecorded immune exposures were likely.

The sequenced sample consisted of PBMCs. The source is a young man in good health and CMV-seropositive. The chain recombines TRBV10-3 with TRBJ2-1; TRBD2 matches at 7 bases. In DNA, the CDR3 is TGTGCCATCATGGTCCAGAGGGGAGGGAGCTCCTACAATGAGCAGTTCTTC. This codes for CAIMVQRGGSSYNEQFF.